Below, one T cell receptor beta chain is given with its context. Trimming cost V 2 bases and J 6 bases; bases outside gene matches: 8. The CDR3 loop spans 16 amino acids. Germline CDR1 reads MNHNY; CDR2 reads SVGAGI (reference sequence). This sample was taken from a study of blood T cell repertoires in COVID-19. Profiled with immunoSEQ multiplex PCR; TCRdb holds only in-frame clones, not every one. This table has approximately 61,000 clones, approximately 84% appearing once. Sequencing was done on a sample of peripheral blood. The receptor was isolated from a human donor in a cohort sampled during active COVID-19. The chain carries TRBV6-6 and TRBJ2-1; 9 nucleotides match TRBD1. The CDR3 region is CASSYTGTGSGNEQFF. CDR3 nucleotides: TGTGCCAGCAGTTACACCGGGACAGGGTCGGGCAATGAGCAGTTCTTC.